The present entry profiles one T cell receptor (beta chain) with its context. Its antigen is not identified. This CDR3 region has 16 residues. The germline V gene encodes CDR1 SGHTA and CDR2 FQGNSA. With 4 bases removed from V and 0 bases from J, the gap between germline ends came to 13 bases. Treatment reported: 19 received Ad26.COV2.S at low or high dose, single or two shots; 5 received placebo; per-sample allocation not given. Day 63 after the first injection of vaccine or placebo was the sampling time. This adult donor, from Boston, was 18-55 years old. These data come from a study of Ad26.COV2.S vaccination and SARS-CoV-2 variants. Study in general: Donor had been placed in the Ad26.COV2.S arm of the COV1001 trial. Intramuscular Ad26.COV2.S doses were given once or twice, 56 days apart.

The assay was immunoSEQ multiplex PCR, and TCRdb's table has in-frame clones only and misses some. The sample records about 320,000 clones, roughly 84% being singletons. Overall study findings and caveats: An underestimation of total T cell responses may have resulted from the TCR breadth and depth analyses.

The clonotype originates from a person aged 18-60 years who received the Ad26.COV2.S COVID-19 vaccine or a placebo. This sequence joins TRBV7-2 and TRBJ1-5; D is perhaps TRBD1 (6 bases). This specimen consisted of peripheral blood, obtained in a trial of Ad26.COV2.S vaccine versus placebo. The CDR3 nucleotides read TGTGCCAGCAGCTCAACGACAGGCGCTAGCAATCAGCCCCAGCATTTT. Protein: CASSSTTGASNQPQHF.